The T cell receptor (beta chain) described here comes from a study of blood T cells in healthy people across ages. With a J-beta primer mix and a sample-barcoded 5' primer, a second PCR ran about 6 to 11 cycles. TCRdb reanalysed the 5' RACE reads using MiXCR and keeps one entry per CDR3 protein. The table records around 520,000 distinct CDR3 sequences, around 27% of them present only once. This same sample was also part of a study on T cells of mothers and their children. As reported in that work: Slightly, though not significantly, more overlap was seen in related than in unrelated mother-child pairs.

This TCR was sampled from a boy between 2 and 10 years old in good health. The specimen sequenced was blood.

CDR3: CASNPLGTTETQYF. The CDR3 bases are TGTGCCAGCAACCCCCTAGGGACTACAGAGACCCAGTACTTC. The chain has TRBV7-2 and TRBJ2-5; 7 bases fit TRBD2. Germline assignment: CDR1 SGHTA and CDR2 FQGNSA. The ends lost 7 bases at V and 4 bases at J; junction bases unmatched: 9. The CDR3 loop spans 14 amino acids.